The 17 T cell receptor beta chains listed next were all sequenced from one sample in a study of blood T cell repertoires in COVID-19. The protocol was immunoSEQ multiplex PCR, while the TCRdb copy is restricted to in-frame clones and leaves out a portion. The sample yields around 100,000 clones, roughly 80% seen once. The sequenced sample consisted of peripheral blood. The receptors were sampled from a man in his sixties or seventies with acute or convalescent COVID-19.

CDR3 bases: TGTGCCAGCAGAACGCAGGGAGGCGAGACCCAGTACTTC. This translates into CASRTQGGETQYF. This chain joins TRBV6-5 and TRBJ2-5, with D tentatively TRBD2 (6 bases). Looked up from germline, CDR1 is MNHEY and CDR2 is SVGAGI. The CDR3 totals 13 residues. V lost 6 bases, J lost 5 bases, and 13 bases lay in between.

This clone was seen only once. This chain joins TRBV27 and TRBJ2-3; D is possibly TRBD2 (6 bases). Deletions cut 5 bases from V and 3 bases from J, with 18 bases between. CDR1 MNHEY and CDR2 SMNVEV come from the germline V gene (reference sequence). The length of the CDR3 is 16 residues. The chain's CDR3 is CASSPPGGSSTDTQYF. CDR3 DNA sequence: TGTGCCAGCAGTCCGCCCGGGGGTAGTTCGACAGATACGCAGTATTTT.

In nucleotides, the CDR3 is TGCAGCGTAGCGACAGGGGCTGACACTGAAGCTTTCTTT. Translation: CSVATGADTEAFF. V and J are TRBV29-1 and TRBJ1-1; 8 positions agree with TRBD1. CDR1 is SQVTM and CDR2 is ANQGSEA in the germline V gene. The CDR3 loop spans 13 amino acids. With V trimmed by 6 bases and J by 3 bases, 6 bases remained unmatched.

CDR3 sequence (DNA): TGTGCCAGCAGTATCGGACAGGGAGAGAATGAAAAACTGTTTTTT. Residues: CASSIGQGENEKLFF. The chain joins TRBV25-1 to TRBJ1-4, with 8 bases identical to TRBD1. V was clipped by 5 bases and J by 5 bases; unmatched bases: 7. CDR1 is MGHDK and CDR2 is SYGVNS in the germline V gene. The CDR3 totals 15 residues.

This rearrangement joins TRBV28 to TRBJ2-1, with 11 bases aligning to TRBD2. Germline V gives CDR1 MDHEN, CDR2 SYDVKM. V dropped 8 bases and J dropped 0; count of bases not matched to a gene: 30. The CDR3 loop spans 24 amino acids. The CDR3 bases are TGTGCCAGCTTGGGAAGCCTAGGTCACACCAGTCCCGGGACTAGCGGATTCTCCTACAATGAGCAGTTCTTC. Protein sequence: CASLGSLGHTSPGTSGFSYNEQFF. The complete variable domain, with remaining parts taken from reference TRBV28 and TRBJ2-1, reads DVKVTQSSRYLVKRTGEKVFLECVQDMDHENMFWYRQDPGLGLRLIYFSYDVKMKEKGDIPEGYSVSREKKERFSLILESASTNQTSMYLCASLGSLGHTSPGTSGFSYNEQFFGPGTRLTVL.

CDR3 loop: CASSQGLNTEAFF. CDR3 DNA sequence: TGTGCCAGCAGTCAGGGGTTGAACACTGAAGCTTTCTTT. The chain carries TRBV12-3 or TRBV12-4 and TRBJ1-1, with D perhaps TRBD1 (6 bases). The CDR3 has 13 residues. V lost 5 bases to trimming and J lost 0 bases, with 7 bases between them.

The genes are TRBV6-1 and TRBJ1-2; D is uncertain. The CDR3 runs 14 residues. CDR1 is MNHNS and CDR2 is SASEGT in the germline V gene. V lost 3 bases, J lost 2 bases, and 10 bases lay in between. CDR3 loop: CASSEGLTNYGYTF. The CDR3 coding sequence is TGTGCCAGCAGTGAGGGCTTGACGAACTATGGCTACACCTTC.

This clone has a single count. The J gene is TRBJ2-1, the V gene TRBV4-1; tentatively, D is TRBD1 (6 bases). CDR1 and CDR2 (germline): MGHRA, YSYEKL. V gave up 0 bases and J gave up 0 bases, with 18 bases separating them. This CDR3 region has 19 residues. The CDR3 bases are TGCGCCAGCAGCCAAGATCGCACTGCGGACAGACGCTCCTACAATGAGCAGTTCTTC. This codes for CASSQDRTADRRSYNEQFF.

V usage is TRBV9 and J usage is TRBJ1-1, with 8 bases fitting TRBD1. Germline V gives CDR1 SGDLS, CDR2 YYNGEE. The CDR3 consists of 12 residues. With 4 bases clipped from V and 10 bases from J, the junction kept 6 bases outside the gene matches. As DNA, the CDR3 is TGTGCCAGCAGCACCGGACAGGGCGCAGCTTTCTTT. Its protein is CASSTGQGAAFF.

The rearrangement uses TRBV10-3 and TRBJ2-2, with a weak D call TRBD2 (7 bases). CDR1 is ENHRY and CDR2 is SYGVKD in the germline V gene. The CDR3 is made up of 16 amino acids. V dropped 10 bases and J dropped 3 bases, with 21 bases sitting between them. The CDR3 spells CASLPSGGSDTGELFF. DNA for the CDR3: TGTGCCAGCCTGCCCTCGGGGGGCTCGGACACCGGGGAGCTGTTTTTT.

The chain is built from TRBV27 and TRBJ2-2; 12 bases map to TRBD2. Trimming took 1 base from V and 7 from J; bases not matched to a gene: 13. The V gene's germline CDR1 is MNHEY and CDR2 SMNVEV (reference sequence). The CDR3 spans 19 residues. The CDR3 bases are TGTGCCAGCAGTTTATTTGATTTCGGGACTAGCGGGTTATACGGGGAGCTGTTTTTT. It specifies CASSLFDFGTSGLYGELFF.

The chain carries TRBV4-1 and TRBJ2-7; D is uncertain. Germline V CDR1 and CDR2: MGHRA, YSYEKL. The CDR3 loop spans 15 amino acids. V was cut by 0 bases and J by 2 bases, with 11 bases left in between. CDR3 protein: CASSQDLSGAYEQYF. The DNA for the CDR3 is TGCGCCAGCAGCCAAGATTTATCCGGAGCCTACGAGCAGTACTTC.

The chain joins TRBV2 to TRBJ2-3; 7 bases align to TRBD2. J lost 1 base, V lost 5 bases, and 6 bases had no gene match. Germline V lookup: CDR1 SNHLY, CDR2 FYNNEI. This CDR3 is 15 amino acids long. CDR3 amino acids: CASSNQRGRTDTQYF. The CDR3 nucleotides read TGTGCCAGCAGTAATCAGCGGGGACGCACAGATACGCAGTATTTT.

This clone was seen a few times. This sequence joins TRBV5-1 and TRBJ1-6; TRBD1 is a possible D gene (6 bases). Germline V gene data show CDR1 as SGHRS and CDR2 as YFSETQ. V lost 2 bases to trimming and J lost 11 bases, with 11 bases between them. The CDR3 covers 13 residues. The DNA for the CDR3 is TGCGCCAGCAGCTTCCGCCAGGGGCCACCCCTCCACTTT. Amino acids: CASSFRQGPPLHF.

In its sample, this clone was seen a few times. Other DNA variants within this sample encode the same CDR3. The chain recombines TRBV19 with TRBJ2-7; 15 bases fit TRBD2. Trimming at V came to 5 bases and at J to 9 bases, leaving 5 bases not matched to a gene. In germline, CDR1 is LNHDA, CDR2 SQIVND (reference sequence). CDR3 size: 14 residues. CDR3 in amino acids: CASSLGLAGGRQYF. The CDR3 coding sequence is TGTGCCAGTAGTTTGGGACTAGCGGGAGGAAGGCAGTACTTC. Full variable domain (outside the CDR3, taken from reference TRBV19 and TRBJ2-7): DGGITQSPKYLFRKEGQNVTLSCEQNLNHDAMYWYRQDPGQGLRLIYYSQIVNDFQKGDIAEGYSVSREKKESFPLTVTSAQKNPTAFYLCASSLGLAGGRQYFGPGTRLTVT.

The chain combines TRBV19 with TRBJ2-7; TRBD1 matches 11 bases. From germline, CDR1 is LNHDA and CDR2 SQIVND (reference sequence). The CDR3 runs to 13 residues. The V segment lost 5 bases and the J segment 8 bases; nucleotides outside the gene matches: 5. Written as DNA, the CDR3 is TGTGCCAGTAGTGTCGGGACAGGGGGGCAGCAGTACTTC. This gives the protein CASSVGTGGQQYF.

This chain joins TRBV3-1 (or the pseudogene TRBV3-2) and TRBJ2-7; D gene ambiguous. The germline CDR1 and CDR2 sequences are LGHDT and YNNKEL (reference sequence). The CDR3 has 16 amino acids. V lost 0 bases, J lost 3 bases, and 15 bases lay in between. This CDR3 reads CASSQDGRMHYYEQYF. The CDR3 DNA is TGTGCCAGCAGCCAAGATGGCCGAATGCATTACTACGAGCAGTACTTC.